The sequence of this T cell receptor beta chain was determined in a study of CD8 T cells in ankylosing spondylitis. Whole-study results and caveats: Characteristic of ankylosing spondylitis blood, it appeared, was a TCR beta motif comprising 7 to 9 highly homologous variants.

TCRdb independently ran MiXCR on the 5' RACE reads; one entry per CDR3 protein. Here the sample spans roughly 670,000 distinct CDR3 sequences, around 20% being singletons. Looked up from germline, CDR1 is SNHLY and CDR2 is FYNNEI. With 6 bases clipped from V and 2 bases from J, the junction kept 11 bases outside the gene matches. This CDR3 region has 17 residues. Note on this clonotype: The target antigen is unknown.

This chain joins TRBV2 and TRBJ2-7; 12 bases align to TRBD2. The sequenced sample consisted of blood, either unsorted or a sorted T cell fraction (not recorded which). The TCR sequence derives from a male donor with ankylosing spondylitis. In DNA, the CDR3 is TGTGCCAGCAGCGAAAGACTAGCGGGGGACCACACCTACGAGCAGTACTTC. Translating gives CASSERLAGDHTYEQYF.